The rows below give T cell receptor beta chains drawn from one sample of a study of blood T cell repertoires in COVID-19. Data came from immunoSEQ multiplex PCR; TCRdb stores just in-frame clones and leaves some out. The data show approximately 140,000 clones, around 90% seen once. The source material was peripheral blood. The receptors were gathered from a woman aged 55-69 years with active or convalescent COVID-19. Both conserved end residues are part of each CDR3. The D gene is left open where the match is weak. Clone sizes are given selectively: once, few, many, or a class where the clone is expanded.

J	V	size	D	CDR3	DNA
TRBJ2-7	TRBV4-3	.	.	CASSQEYQGNYEQYF	TGCGCCAGCAGCCAAGAATATCAGGGAAACTACGAGCAGTACTTC
TRBJ1-2	TRBV7-8	.	TRBD1	CASSSRQGSRGYTF	TGTGCCAGCAGCTCTCGACAGGGGAGTCGAGGCTACACCTTC
TRBJ2-7	TRBV20-1	.	.	CSASEADSYEQYF	TGCAGTGCTAGTGAGGCCGACTCCTACGAGCAGTACTTC
TRBJ2-5	TRBV4-1	.	.	CASSQESETQYF	TGCGCCAGCAGCCAAGAATCGGAGACCCAGTACTTC
TRBJ2-3	TRBV14	.	TRBD2	CASSHKGRGGLDTQYF	TGTGCCAGCAGCCATAAAGGACGGGGGGGCTTGGATACGCAGTATTTT
TRBJ1-1	TRBV6-5	.	TRBD1	CASSYHAGQANTEAFF	TGTGCCAGCAGTTACCACGCTGGACAGGCGAACACTGAAGCTTTCTTT
TRBJ2-7	TRBV18	.	.	CASSPKGDEQYF	TGTGCCAGCTCACCAAAAGGGGACGAGCAGTACTTC
TRBJ2-5	TRBV11-2	.	TRBD2	CASSPGRGSGAQETQYF	TGTGCCAGCAGCCCAGGGAGGGGTAGCGGGGCGCAAGAGACCCAGTACTTC
TRBJ2-3	TRBV7-9	.	.	CASTGAGTTDTQYF	TGTGCCAGCACGGGGGCGGGGACCACAGATACGCAGTATTTT
TRBJ2-5	TRBV4-3	.	.	CASSQALGTQETQYF	TGCGCCAGCAGCCAAGCCCTCGGGACTCAAGAGACCCAGTACTTC
TRBJ2-1	TRBV30	.	.	CAWSVPGDEQFF	TGTGCCTGGAGTGTTCCGGGGGATGAGCAGTTCTTC
TRBJ2-7	TRBV5-4	.	TRBD1	CASSFGGQAPYEQYF	TGTGCCAGCAGCTTTGGGGGACAGGCTCCTTACGAGCAGTACTTC
TRBJ2-3	TRBV18	.	TRBD2	CASSPPSGGAGGDTQYF	TGTGCCAGCTCACCACCCAGCGGGGGGGCCGGTGGAGATACGCAGTATTTT
TRBJ1-1	TRBV9	once	.	CASSDPGGHDEAFF	TGTGCCAGCAGCGACCCGGGGGGCCACGATGAAGCTTTCTTT
TRBJ2-7	TRBV5-4	.	TRBD2	CASSTGLAGGRLVRAYEQYF	TGTGCCAGCAGCACCGGACTAGCGGGGGGTCGTCTTGTCCGGGCTTACGAGCAGTACTTC
TRBJ1-1	TRBV10-3	.	TRBD1	CAIGDRANTEAFF	TGTGCCATTGGAGACAGGGCGAACACTGAAGCTTTCTTT
TRBJ2-7	TRBV10-3	.	TRBD1	CATNEPGTDYEQYF	TGTGCCACAAACGAACCTGGGACAGACTACGAGCAGTACTTC
TRBJ1-4	TRBV4-3	once	TRBD1	CASSLRTGSNEKLFF	TGCGCCAGCAGCCTCCGGACAGGGAGTAATGAAAAACTGTTTTTT
TRBJ1-4	TRBV7-2	.	TRBD1	CASSPGTATATNEKLFF	TGTGCCAGCAGTCCTGGGACAGCAACTGCAACTAATGAAAAACTGTTTTTT
TRBJ2-3	TRBV29-1	few	.	CSVEGGESTDTQYF	TGCAGCGTTGAGGGCGGGGAGAGCACAGATACGCAGTATTTT
TRBJ1-1	TRBV7-8	.	.	CASSRSDNKNTEAFF	TGTGCCAGCAGCCGATCGGACAATAAGAACACTGAAGCTTTCTTT
TRBJ1-2	TRBV4-1	.	.	CASSQEEGFWTGFYGYTF	TGCGCCAGCAGCCAAGAGGAGGGATTCTGGACTGGATTCTATGGCTACACCTTC
TRBJ2-2	TRBV18	.	.	CASSVSRQSHTGELFF	TGTGCCAGCTCAGTGTCCAGGCAGTCGCACACCGGGGAGCTGTTTTTT
TRBJ1-2	TRBV27	.	.	CASSSQGANGYTF	TGTGCCAGCAGTTCACAGGGAGCTAATGGCTACACCTTC
TRBJ2-1	TRBV11-3	.	TRBD1	CASSVDRGRYNEQFF	TGTGCCAGCAGTGTGGACAGGGGGAGGTACAATGAGCAGTTCTTC
TRBJ2-5	TRBV6-5	.	TRBD1	CASSYSGQGTETQYF	TGTGCCAGCAGTTACTCGGGACAGGGTACAGAGACCCAGTACTTC
TRBJ2-7	TRBV7-2	.	TRBD1	CASSLTLTGGEQYF	TGTGCCAGCAGCCTCACCCTAACAGGGGGCGAGCAGTACTTC
TRBJ2-3	TRBV3-1/TRBV3-2	.	TRBD2	CASDGGGRTDTQYF	TGTGCCAGCGATGGCGGGGGGCGCACAGATACGCAGTATTTT
TRBJ1-1	TRBV6-5	.	.	CATTSAVKNTEAFF	TGTGCCACCACATCTGCAGTCAAGAACACTGAAGCTTTCTTT